This TCR beta chain was observed in a study of OX40 agonist ivuxolimab in advanced cancers. Study-wide results and limits: Also showing low normalized T-cell clonal expansion were some of the nonresponders. Among the lowest levels of clonal expansion were found in partial responders at 0.1-3.0 mg/kg.

Details on this clone: Its target is unknown.

Profiled with immunoSEQ multiplex PCR; TCRdb holds only in-frame clones, not every one. The sample lists about 64,000 clones, around 93% seen once, with roughly 0.44% in the top ten. Sequenced material: CD4+ or CD8+ T cells sorted from blood, taken in a trial of the OX40 agonist ivuxolimab. The source of this sequence is an adult with an advanced solid tumor such as melanoma, head and neck, liver or kidney cancer.

CDR3 DNA sequence: TGTGCCAGCAGTACAGGGAGGGGGACAGGAAACACCATATATTTT. It translates to CASSTGRGTGNTIYF. The chain couples TRBV6-5 to TRBJ1-3, with D perhaps TRBD1 (6 bases). This CDR3 is 15 amino acids long. V was shortened by 5 bases and J by 4 bases, with 15 bases between the two germline ends. CDR1 and CDR2 (germline): MNHEY, SVGAGI.